The sample holds a few counts of the clone carrying this T cell receptor beta chain. Its matching antigen is unknown. Germline trimming cut 7 bases from V and 8 bases from J; bases unmatched to any gene: 16. Germline values: CDR1 MNHEY, CDR2 SMNVEV (reference sequence). The CDR3 has 15 residues. The sample belongs to a study of T cell repertoires in cytomegalovirus infection. One entry per CDR3 protein, called by TCRdb with MiXCR from the reads. The sample contains roughly 990,000 distinct CDR3 sequences, around a third of which appear only once. Sequencing used cultured CD8+ T cells from PBMCs, obtained from culture after CMV antigen stimulation. The J gene is TRBJ1-1, the V gene TRBV27; 7 bases map to TRBD1. This receptor was identified in a human donor in good health (CMV status not recorded). Some clones in this sample may be carry-over from other donors' samples. This chain's CDR3 is CASTPGGAGWVEAFF. The CDR3 bases are TGTGCCAGCACCCCAGGGGGAGCCGGTTGGGTGGAAGCTTTCTTT.